A single T cell receptor beta chain is shown here with its context. The source of the sample is a study of cytomegalovirus exposure and HLA in healthy donors. The germline V gene has CDR1 MNHEY and CDR2 SVGAGI. The CDR3 has 12 residues. Between the trimmed V and J ends, which lost 6 bases and 9 bases, there was a span of 12 bases. Generated by immunoSEQ multiplex PCR, the TCRdb table keeps only in-frame clones and is missing some. The table includes 120,000 to 150,000 clones, approximately 84% detected once. The receptor was derived from a woman in her twenties or thirties in good health and CMV-seronegative. The V and J genes are TRBV6-5 and TRBJ2-1; tentatively, D is TRBD2 (5 bases). The sample taken for sequencing was PBMCs. The CDR3 protein is CASSTDGIEQFF. DNA of the CDR3: TGTGCCAGCAGCACAGACGGGATTGAGCAGTTCTTC.